The rows below give T cell receptor beta chains drawn from one sample of a study of T cell responses to AZD1222 COVID-19 vaccine. Clones were sequenced by immunoSEQ multiplex PCR, and TCRdb holds only the in-frame ones, with some missing. The repertoire holds about 60,000 clones, approximately 80% seen once, with roughly 4% in the top ten. The starting material was peripheral blood, obtained 28 days after the second AZD1222 dose. These receptors all stem from an adult who received the AZD1222 COVID-19 vaccine. Both conserved end residues are part of each CDR3. Each record gives: CDR3 DNA, CDR3 protein, clone size, J gene, V gene, D gene. A D gene is named only where the DNA matches it firmly. Some rows have no size entry. The others give once, few or many, or a class for an expanded clone.

TGTGCCTGGAGTCTTCAGGGTTCGGGTGGCTACACCTTC | CAWSLQGSGGYTF | - | TRBJ1-2 | TRBV30 | -
TGTGCCAGCAGCTTCCCTGGAAACACCATATATTTT | CASSFPGNTIYF | - | TRBJ1-3 | TRBV13 | -
TGTGCCAGCAGTGAGGAAAGGGGCGAAAAACTGTTTTTT | CASSEERGEKLFF | few | TRBJ1-4 | TRBV6-1 | -
TGTGCCTGGAGTCGAGGGGAGGGGCAAATCCAAGAGACCCAGTACTTC | CAWSRGEGQIQETQYF | - | TRBJ2-5 | TRBV30 | TRBD2
TGTGCCAGCAGTGAAGCAAAGGGCGAGCAGTACTTC | CASSEAKGEQYF | - | TRBJ2-7 | TRBV2 | -
TGCAGCGCCCGGACTAGCGGGGGGTACGAGCAGTACTTC | CSARTSGGYEQYF | - | TRBJ2-7 | TRBV29-1 | TRBD2
TGTGCCAGCAGTCGCGGACAGGGCAATAACTATGGCTACACCTTC | CASSRGQGNNYGYTF | - | TRBJ1-2 | TRBV5-4 | TRBD1
TGTGCCAGCAGTTTATTATCGTGGAGCCGAGGGGACAATGAGCAGTTCTTC | CASSLLSWSRGDNEQFF | - | TRBJ2-1 | TRBV28 | -
TGCAGCGTTGAGACCGGGGCAGGAGATACGCAGTATTTT | CSVETGAGDTQYF | - | TRBJ2-3 | TRBV29-1 | -
TGTGCCTGGAGTGACGGGACAGGGGACAATCAGCCCCAGCATTTT | CAWSDGTGDNQPQHF | - | TRBJ1-5 | TRBV30 | TRBD1
TGTGCCAGCAGCTTGTCCCCCTGGAACACTGAAGCTTTCTTT | CASSLSPWNTEAFF | - | TRBJ1-1 | TRBV5-5 | -
TGTGCCAGCAGTTTCCCCCCCTTCAATGAGCAGTTCTTC | CASSFPPFNEQFF | - | TRBJ2-1 | TRBV28 | -